One sample yielded the 16 T cell receptor beta chains listed below, sequenced in a study of T cell repertoires in cytomegalovirus infection. One entry per CDR3 protein, called by TCRdb with MiXCR from the reads. This repertoire shows about 76,000 distinct CDR3 sequences, 3.5% to 4.5% found once; its top ten account for about 4.6%. The sample taken for sequencing was PBMCs. These receptors were collected from a human donor in good health (CMV status not recorded). Some clones in this sample may be carry-over from other donors' samples.

This clonotype was seen repeatedly, ten times or more. CDR3 sequence: CASSLSGAPNSPLHF. DNA for the CDR3: TGTGCCAGCAGTTTATCAGGGGCTCCTAATTCACCCCTCCACTTT. The chain links TRBV27 to TRBJ1-6, with D tentatively TRBD1 (5 bases). The CDR3 extends over 15 amino acids. Trimming removed 0 bases from V and 6 bases from J, with 9 bases in between. The germline gives CDR1 MNHEY, CDR2 SMNVEV (reference sequence).

Many counts were recorded for this clonotype. At one boundary the junction diverges from the germline segment, which might be a read error. The V call is TRBV12-3 or TRBV12-4, the J call TRBJ1-3, with D uncertain. The CDR3 length is 15 residues. CDR3 amino acids: CASSLGPLSGNTIYF. The CDR3 nucleotides are TGTGCCAGCAGCTTAGGACCGCTCTCTGGAAACACCATATATTTT.

Many counts were recorded for this clonotype. The rearrangement links TRBV28 to TRBJ1-3; no clear D gene. The CDR3 covers 17 residues. V lost 5 bases and J lost 0, with 17 bases in between. Per germline, CDR1 MDHEN and CDR2 SYDVKM. The chain's CDR3 is CASSRTPVRSSGNTIYF. CDR3 DNA sequence: TGTGCCAGCAGTCGTACCCCGGTCAGGAGCTCTGGAAACACCATATATTTT. Full variable domain (remainder filled in from reference TRBV28 and TRBJ1-3): DVKVTQSSRYLVKRTGEKVFLECVQDMDHENMFWYRQDPGLGLRLIYFSYDVKMKEKGDIPEGYSVSREKKERFSLILESASTNQTSMYLCASSRTPVRSSGNTIYFGEGSWLTVV.

This clonotype was picked up many times. The V gene is TRBV20-1, the J gene TRBJ1-2, with D tentatively TRBD1 (5 bases). The CDR3 consists of 12 residues. Germline V gene lookup returns CDR1 DFQATT and CDR2 SNEGSKA (reference sequence). CDR3: CIRPGTNYGYTF. CDR3 sequence (DNA): TGCATCCGACCAGGGACCAACTATGGCTACACCTTC.

This clonotype occurred many times. This chain joins TRBV7-2 and TRBJ2-5; 12 nucleotides line up with TRBD2. CDR1 and CDR2 from the germline V gene are SGHTA and FQGNSA. The CDR3 totals 17 residues. The V and J ends lost 5 bases and 5 bases, in that order; junction bases with no gene match: 12. The CDR3 spells CASSPILAGGLGETQYF. The CDR3 DNA sequence: TGTGCCAGCAGCCCGATCCTAGCGGGGGGGCTTGGGGAGACCCAGTACTTC.

In this sample, this clonotype turned up many times. V usage is TRBV6-1 and J usage is TRBJ1-1; D is unresolved. The V and J ends lost 6 bases and 0 bases respectively, with 11 bases between them. This CDR3 region has 14 residues. Germline V gene data show CDR1 as MNHNS and CDR2 as SASEGT. The CDR3 DNA reads as TGTGCCAGCAGCCAGATGCAGATGAACACTGAAGCTTTCTTT. Its protein product is CASSQMQMNTEAFF.

This clonotype was counted ten times or more. V and J are TRBV27 and TRBJ1-4, with 9 bases lining up with TRBD1. The CDR3 has 16 amino acids. With 6 bases clipped from V and 6 bases from J, the junction kept 11 bases outside the gene matches. Germline assignment: CDR1 MNHEY and CDR2 SMNVEV (reference sequence). CDR3 sequence: CASSGGQGQLDEKLFF. CDR3 nucleotide sequence: TGTGCCAGCAGCGGAGGACAGGGGCAGTTGGATGAAAAACTGTTTTTT.

This clonotype was counted at least ten times. The chain has TRBV19 and TRBJ2-5; possible D gene TRBD1, 5 bases. The CDR3 runs to 15 residues. Trimming shortened V by 3 bases and J by 2 bases, and 13 bases separated the two germline ends. Germline V gives CDR1 LNHDA, CDR2 SQIVND (reference sequence). The CDR3, as DNA: TGTGCCAGTAGTATGGGGCCCCCGCTTCAAGAGACCCAGTACTTC. It is translated as CASSMGPPLQETQYF.

This clonotype was detected ten times or more. The chain employs TRBV29-1 and TRBJ2-6; 10 bases fit TRBD1. With 5 bases clipped from V and 3 bases from J, the junction kept 7 bases outside the gene matches. Germline loops: CDR1 SQVTM, CDR2 ANQGSEA. The CDR3 has 16 residues. CDR3 nucleotides: TGCAGCGTTACGGGACAGGGGCCTTTTGGGGCCAACGTCCTGACTTTC. Its protein product is CSVTGQGPFGANVLTF.

The V gene is TRBV6-2 or TRBV6-3, the J gene TRBJ2-5, with TRBD2 matching 12 bases. Germline CDR1 MNHEY, CDR2 SVGEGT. The CDR3 consists of 19 residues. V dropped 5 bases and J dropped 2; count of bases not matched to a gene: 15. Here the CDR3 reads CASSVTSGGPFDPQETQYF. The CDR3 nucleotides read TGTGCCAGCAGTGTTACTAGCGGGGGGCCTTTTGACCCTCAAGAGACCCAGTACTTC.

This clonotype was seen many times. The V gene is TRBV12-3 or TRBV12-4, the J gene TRBJ1-1; D might be TRBD1 (6 bases). Trimming took off 5 bases at V and 0 bases at J, with 16 bases between the two ends. CDR3 length: 16 residues. The CDR3 nucleotides read TGTGCCAGCAGTCCCCCAACGACAGGCCTGAACACTGAAGCTTTCTTT. It translates to CASSPPTTGLNTEAFF.

As to this clonotype: A much larger clone sits a single nucleotide away, making a read error possible. The chain combines TRBV6-2 or TRBV6-3 with TRBJ1-5; D is perhaps TRBD1 (5 bases). The CDR3 spans 15 residues. Germline assignment: CDR1 MNHEY and CDR2 SVGEGT. The CDR3, as DNA: TGTGTCAGCCTTCGAAGTGGACACGGCAATCAGCCCCAGCATTTT. Residues: CVSLRSGHGNQPQHF.

This clonotype has ten or more counts. This chain links TRBV7-2 with TRBJ2-1; D possibly uses TRBD1 or TRBD2 (6 bases each). V lost 3 bases to trimming and J lost 8 bases, with 14 bases between them. Per the germline V gene, CDR1 is SGHTA and CDR2 is FQGNSA. There are 14 residues in the CDR3. CDR3 in DNA: TGTGCCAGCAGCTTCTGGGGGGCCTCCCATGAGCAGTTCTTC. This gives the protein CASSFWGASHEQFF.

This clonotype showed up many times. The chain links TRBV7-3 to TRBJ2-2; D might be TRBD2 (7 bases). This CDR3 spans 14 amino acids. V shed 7 bases and J shed 6 bases, with 15 bases lying between them. Germline V gene data show CDR1 as SGHTA and CDR2 as FQGTGA. This chain's CDR3 is CASKGGPNAGELFF. The CDR3 DNA reads TGTGCCAGCAAGGGGGGGCCTAACGCCGGGGAGCTGTTTTTT.

This clonotype was detected many times. The chain uses TRBV7-9 and TRBJ1-2; maybe TRBD1 (5 bases). This CDR3 region has 15 residues. Germline V gives CDR1 SEHNR, CDR2 FQNEAQ (reference sequence). The V end was cut by 1 base, the J end by 6 bases, with 15 bases between. The CDR3 coding sequence is TGTGCCAGCAGCTTAGTAAACAGAGGGGCTGATGGCTACACCTTC. Translating gives CASSLVNRGADGYTF.

This clonotype was counted ten times or more. The chain carries TRBV15 and TRBJ2-1; the D call may be TRBD1 or TRBD2 (5 bases each). The germline gives CDR1 LNHNV, CDR2 YYDKDF (reference sequence). V was clipped by 0 bases and J by 0 bases, with 9 bases between them. The CDR3 is made up of 16 amino acids. The chain's CDR3 is CATSRDWGSSYNEQFF. The CDR3 coding sequence is TGTGCCACCAGCAGAGATTGGGGGAGCTCCTACAATGAGCAGTTCTTC.